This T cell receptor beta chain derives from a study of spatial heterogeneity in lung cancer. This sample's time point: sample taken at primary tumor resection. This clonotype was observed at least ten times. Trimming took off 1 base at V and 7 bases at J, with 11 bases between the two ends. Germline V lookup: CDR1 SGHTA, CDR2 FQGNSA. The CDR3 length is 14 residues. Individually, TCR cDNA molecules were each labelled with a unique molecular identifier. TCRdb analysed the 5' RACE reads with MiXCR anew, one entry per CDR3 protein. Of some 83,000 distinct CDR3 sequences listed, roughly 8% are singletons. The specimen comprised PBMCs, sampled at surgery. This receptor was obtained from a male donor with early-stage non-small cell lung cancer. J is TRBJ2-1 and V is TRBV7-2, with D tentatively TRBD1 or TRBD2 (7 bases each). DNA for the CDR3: TGTGCCAGCAGCTTAGGGCAGGGGGGGAATGAGCAGTTCTTC. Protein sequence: CASSLGQGGNEQFF.